This TCR beta chain was captured by sequencing in a study of blood T cell repertoires in COVID-19. Germline V gene lookup returns CDR1 SGHAT and CDR2 FQDESV (reference sequence). V lost 6 bases to trimming and J lost 7 bases; unmatched junction nucleotides: 6. This CDR3 region has 14 residues. This clone was detected only a few times. Original processing methods: Amplification from reference gene primers served as the basis for estimated nucleated cell counts. Sequencing was performed with immunoSEQ multiplex PCR; in TCRdb, only in-frame clones are kept and a portion is missing. Clone size and V and J calls were adopted from that table, with D and trimming inferred from the DNA. The table shows some 97,000 clones, with over 75% occurring only once.

This TCR derives from a woman between 55 and 75 years old with acute or convalescent COVID-19. J is TRBJ2-2 and V is TRBV11-1; TRBD1 matches 9 bases. Sequenced material: peripheral blood. The CDR3 here is CASRATGGNGELFF. The CDR3, as DNA: TGTGCCAGCAGAGCTACAGGGGGCAACGGGGAGCTGTTTTTT.